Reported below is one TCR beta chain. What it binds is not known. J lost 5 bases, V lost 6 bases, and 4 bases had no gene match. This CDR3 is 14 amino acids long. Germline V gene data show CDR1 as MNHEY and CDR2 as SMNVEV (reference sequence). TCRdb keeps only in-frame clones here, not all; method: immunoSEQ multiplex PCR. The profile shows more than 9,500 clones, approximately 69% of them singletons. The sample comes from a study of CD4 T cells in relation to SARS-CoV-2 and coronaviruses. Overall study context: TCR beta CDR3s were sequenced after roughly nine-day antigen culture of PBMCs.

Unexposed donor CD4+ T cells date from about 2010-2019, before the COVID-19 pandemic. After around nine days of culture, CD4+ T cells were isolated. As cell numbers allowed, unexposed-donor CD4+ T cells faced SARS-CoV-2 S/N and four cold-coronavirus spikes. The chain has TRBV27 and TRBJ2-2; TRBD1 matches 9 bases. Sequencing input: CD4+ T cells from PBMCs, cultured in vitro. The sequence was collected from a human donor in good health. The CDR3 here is CASSRTGVTGELFF. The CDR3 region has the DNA TGTGCCAGCAGCAGGACAGGGGTGACCGGGGAGCTGTTTTTT.